One T cell receptor beta chain is described in this entry. Produced via immunoSEQ multiplex PCR; TCRdb's table is partial and in-frame only. The sample lists more than 30,000 clones, approximately 82% occurring once. The data are from a study of control samples from healthy donors and cancer patients. This clonotype was obtained from a woman aged 55-75 years with lung cancer. Sequenced: PBMCs.

The DNA for the CDR3 is TGTGCCAGCAGTGAGTCGACAGGGGGCACCTACTACAATGAGCAGTTCTTC. This sequence encodes CASSESTGGTYYNEQFF. This chain connects TRBV6-1 to TRBJ2-1, with TRBD1 matching over 10 bases. Germline V CDR1 and CDR2: MNHNS, SASEGT. The CDR3 extends over 17 amino acids. Trimming took 3 bases from V and 3 from J; bases not matched to a gene: 8.